The text below deals with one T cell receptor (beta chain). Its antigen is as yet unknown. Treatment reported: oral pan-JAK inhibitor, 5-10 mg twice daily. It was cDNA, reverse transcribed from extracted RNA, that served as the sequencing template. Profiling relied on immunoSEQ multiplex PCR, and the TCRdb table lists in-frame clones only, not all of them. Of roughly 70,000 clones listed, approximately 30% are singletons. This sample was included in a study of CD8+ T cells in alopecia areata. As for the study in general: It was 6 to 18 months of tofacitinib, and then there were 6 months off drug. The share of scalp area affected provided the severity score for treated patients.

Trimming pared 7 bases from V and 0 bases from J, leaving 12 bases between. Germline V lookup: CDR1 SQVTM, CDR2 ANQGSEA. CDR3 size: 13 residues. Study conclusions and caveats: Uncertainty about whether baseline CD8+ expansion is linked to response remains, with one nonresponder.

The clonotype was recovered from a human donor with alopecia areata. This specimen was CD8+ T cells sorted from blood, taken at week 4, from a patient treated with tofacitinib. This chain links TRBV29-1 with TRBJ1-1, with D perhaps TRBD1 (5 bases). The DNA of the CDR3 is TGCAGCGGACGACAGCCTATGAACACTGAAGCTTTCTTT. Protein sequence: CSGRQPMNTEAFF.